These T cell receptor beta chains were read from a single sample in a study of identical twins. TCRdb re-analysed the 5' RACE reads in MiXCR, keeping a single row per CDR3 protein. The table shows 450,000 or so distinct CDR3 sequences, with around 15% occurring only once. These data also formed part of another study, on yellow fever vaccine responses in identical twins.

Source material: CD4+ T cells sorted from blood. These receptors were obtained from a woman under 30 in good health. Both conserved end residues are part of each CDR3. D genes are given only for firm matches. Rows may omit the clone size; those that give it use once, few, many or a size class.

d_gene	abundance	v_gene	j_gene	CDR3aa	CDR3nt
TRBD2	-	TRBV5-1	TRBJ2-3	CATTSGGPSTDTQYF	TGCGCCACCACTAGCGGGGGCCCTAGCACAGATACGCAGTATTTT
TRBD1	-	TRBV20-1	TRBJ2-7	CSARDRQGVYEQYF	TGCAGTGCTAGAGATAGACAGGGGGTCTACGAGCAGTACTTC
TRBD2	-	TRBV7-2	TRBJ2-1	CASSRPWGGELGNEQFF	TGTGCCAGCAGCCGCCCTTGGGGGGGGGAGTTGGGCAATGAGCAGTTCTTC
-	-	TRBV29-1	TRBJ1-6	CSVALGGGNNSPLHF	TGCAGCGTTGCCCTGGGGGGGGGAAATAATTCACCCCTCCACTTT
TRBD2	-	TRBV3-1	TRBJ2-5	CASSQEIAGGPLETQYF	TGTGCCAGCAGCCAAGAAATAGCGGGGGGGCCCCTGGAGACCCAGTACTTC
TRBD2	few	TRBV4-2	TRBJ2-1	CASSQGGTSGLNEQFF	TGTGCCAGCAGCCAGGGGGGGACTAGCGGACTAAATGAGCAGTTCTTC
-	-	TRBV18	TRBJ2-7	CASSPGMNEQYF	TGTGCCAGCTCACCAGGCATGAACGAGCAGTACTTC
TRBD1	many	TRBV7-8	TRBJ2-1	CASTMGTGGFNEQFF	TGTGCCAGCACTATGGGGACAGGGGGCTTCAATGAGCAGTTCTTC
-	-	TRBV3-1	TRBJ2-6	CASSRRASGANVLTF	TGTGCCAGCAGCCGGCGGGCTTCTGGGGCCAACGTCCTGACTTTC
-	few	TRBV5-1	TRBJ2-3	CASRPLASGTDTQYF	TGCGCCAGCAGACCTCTAGCTAGTGGAACAGATACGCAGTATTTT
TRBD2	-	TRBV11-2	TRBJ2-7	CASSLGLAGFPEQYF	TGTGCCAGCAGCTTAGGACTAGCGGGGTTCCCCGAGCAGTACTTC
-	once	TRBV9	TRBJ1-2	CASSPIMTPERGYTF	TGTGCCAGCAGCCCGATAATGACCCCGGAAAGGGGCTACACCTTC
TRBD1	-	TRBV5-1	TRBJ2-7	CASSKTGTGPYEQYF	TGCGCCAGCAGCAAAACCGGGACAGGGCCCTACGAGCAGTACTTC
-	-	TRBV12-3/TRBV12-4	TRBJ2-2	CASSTVAGANTGELFF	TGTGCCAGCAGTACCGTTGCAGGCGCTAACACCGGGGAGCTGTTTTTT
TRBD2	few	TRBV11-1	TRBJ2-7	CASSARGTSGRSSYEQYF	TGTGCCAGCAGCGCCAGAGGGACTAGCGGGAGGAGCTCCTACGAGCAGTACTTC
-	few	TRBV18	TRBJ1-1	CASSPPGRQNTEAFF	TGTGCCAGCTCACCACCCGGACGGCAGAACACTGAAGCTTTCTTT
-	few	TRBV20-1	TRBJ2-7	CSARDWSVSYEQYF	TGCAGTGCTAGAGATTGGAGCGTCTCCTACGAGCAGTACTTC
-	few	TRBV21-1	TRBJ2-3	CASSKAEKGRSSTDTQYF	TGTGCCAGCAGCAAAGCGGAGAAGGGACGATCTTCCACAGATACGCAGTATTTT
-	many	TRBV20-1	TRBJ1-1	CSAGPRGEAFF	TGCAGTGCGGGCCCCCGGGGCGAGGCTTTCTTT
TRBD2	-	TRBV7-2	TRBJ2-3	CASSLQAGGTDTQYF	TGTGCCAGCAGCTTACAAGCGGGAGGGACAGATACGCAGTATTTT
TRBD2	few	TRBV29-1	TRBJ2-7	CSVEVHSLGLAGVYEQYF	TGCAGCGTTGAAGTTCATTCACTGGGACTAGCGGGGGTCTACGAGCAGTACTTC
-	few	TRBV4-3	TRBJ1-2	CASSQEEGGRSYTF	TGCGCCAGCAGCCAAGAGGAAGGGGGTCGCAGCTACACCTTC
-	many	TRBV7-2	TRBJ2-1	CASSLERSLLNEQFF	TGTGCCAGCAGCTTAGAGCGAAGCCTACTCAATGAGCAGTTCTTC
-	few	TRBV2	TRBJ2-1	CASRREAYNEQFF	TGTGCCAGCCGAAGGGAGGCCTACAATGAGCAGTTCTTC
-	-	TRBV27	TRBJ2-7	CASSLGSHSYYEQYF	TGTGCCAGCAGTTTAGGGAGCCATAGTTACTACGAGCAGTACTTC
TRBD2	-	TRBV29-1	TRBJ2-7	CSVVLAGGPGEQYF	TGCAGCGTTGTACTAGCGGGAGGGCCCGGCGAGCAGTACTTC
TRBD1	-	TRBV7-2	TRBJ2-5	CASSLRGLGGPQETQYF	TGTGCCAGCAGCTTAAGGGGCCTAGGGGGCCCCCAAGAGACCCAGTACTTC
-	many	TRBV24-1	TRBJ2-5	CATSDFRGDQETQYF	TGTGCCACCAGTGATTTTCGCGGGGATCAAGAGACCCAGTACTTC
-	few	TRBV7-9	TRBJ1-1	CASSLGFRDGDTEAFF	TGTGCCAGCAGCTTGGGATTCAGGGATGGGGACACTGAAGCTTTCTTT
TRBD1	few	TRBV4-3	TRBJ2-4	CASSQGYRQGNIQYF	TGCGCCAGCAGCCAAGGATATAGACAGGGTAACATTCAGTACTTC
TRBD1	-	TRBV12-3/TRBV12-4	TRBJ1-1	CASRSQGAITEAFF	TGTGCCAGCAGGTCACAGGGGGCTATCACTGAAGCTTTCTTT
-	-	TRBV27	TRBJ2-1	CASSSLGANEQFF	TGTGCCAGCAGTTCGTTAGGGGCCAATGAGCAGTTCTTC
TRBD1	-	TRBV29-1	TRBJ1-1	CSVSQGETEAFF	TGCAGCGTTTCACAGGGGGAAACTGAAGCTTTCTTT
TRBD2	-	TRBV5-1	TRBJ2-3	CASSSSGGSTDTQYF	TGCGCCAGCAGCTCTAGCGGGGGGTCCACAGATACGCAGTATTTT
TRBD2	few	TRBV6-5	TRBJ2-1	CASSLAGVAYNEQFF	TGTGCCAGCAGCTTAGCGGGAGTAGCTTACAATGAGCAGTTCTTC
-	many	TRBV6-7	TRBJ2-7	CAAPRVADEQYF	TGTGCCGCGCCCAGGGTGGCGGACGAGCAGTACTTC
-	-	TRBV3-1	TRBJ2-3	CATCRGVPWSDTQYF	TGTGCCACCTGCCGCGGGGTGCCATGGTCAGATACGCAGTATTTT
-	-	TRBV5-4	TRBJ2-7	CASSLGGTIDTYEQYF	TGTGCCAGCAGCTTGGGAGGGACGATAGATACCTACGAGCAGTACTTC
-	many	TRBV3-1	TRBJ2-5	CASSPEAETQYF	TGTGCCAGCAGCCCAGAGGCAGAGACCCAGTACTTC
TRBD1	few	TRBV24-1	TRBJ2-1	CATSGTGTGSFNEQFF	TGTGCCACCAGTGGGACGGGGACAGGTTCTTTCAATGAGCAGTTCTTC
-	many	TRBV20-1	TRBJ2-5	CTPHRRRGSQETQYF	TGCACCCCGCATCGCAGAAGGGGCTCCCAAGAGACCCAGTACTTC
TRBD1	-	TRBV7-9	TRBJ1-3	CASSAQGVISGNTIYF	TGTGCCAGCAGCGCTCAGGGGGTGATCTCTGGAAACACCATATATTTT
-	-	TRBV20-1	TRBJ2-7	CSARKQGNDEQYF	TGCAGTGCCAGGAAGCAGGGGAATGACGAGCAGTACTTC
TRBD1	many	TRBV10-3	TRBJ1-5	CAISPGTGVGQPQHF	TGTGCCATCAGTCCCGGGACAGGGGTTGGTCAGCCCCAGCATTTT
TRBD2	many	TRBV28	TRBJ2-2	CASSLLGTSGGPNTGELFF	TGTGCCAGCAGTTTATTAGGGACTAGCGGGGGTCCGAACACCGGGGAGCTGTTTTTT
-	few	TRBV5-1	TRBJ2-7	CASSLPGDSYEQYF	TGCGCCAGCAGCTTACCAGGGGACTCCTACGAGCAGTACTTC
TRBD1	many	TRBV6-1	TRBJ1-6	CASSPRGSRSPLHF	TGTGCCAGCAGCCCCAGGGGGAGTAGATCACCCCTCCACTTT
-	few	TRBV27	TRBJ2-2	CATYPLPPYTGELFF	TGTGCCACCTACCCTCTGCCCCCCTACACCGGGGAGCTGTTTTTT
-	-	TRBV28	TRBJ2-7	CASQGSFQGEQYF	TGTGCCAGCCAGGGATCTTTTCAGGGCGAGCAGTACTTC
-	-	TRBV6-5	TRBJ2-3	CASSYISAADTQYF	TGTGCCAGCAGTTACATCTCAGCAGCCGATACGCAGTATTTT
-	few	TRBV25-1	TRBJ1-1	CASSEMNTEAFF	TGTGCCAGCAGTGAGATGAACACTGAAGCTTTCTTT
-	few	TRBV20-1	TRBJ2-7	CSAPGGEGYEQYF	TGCAGTGCTCCGGGGGGCGAGGGATACGAGCAGTACTTC
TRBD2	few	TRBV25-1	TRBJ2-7	CASSPSGTKPYEQYF	TGTGCCAGCAGTCCGAGCGGGACCAAGCCATACGAGCAGTACTTC
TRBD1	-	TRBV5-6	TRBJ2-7	CASSLGGQTFREQYF	TGTGCCAGCAGCTTGGGGGGACAGACCTTCCGCGAGCAGTACTTC
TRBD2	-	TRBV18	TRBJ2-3	CASSPGRGGTDTQYF	TGTGCCAGCTCACCTGGGCGGGGGGGCACAGATACGCAGTATTTT
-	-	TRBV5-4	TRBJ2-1	CASSLIGGDEQFF	TGTGCCAGCAGCCTCATAGGGGGGGATGAGCAGTTCTTC
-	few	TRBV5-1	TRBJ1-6	CASSLGVGGSPLHF	TGCGCCAGCAGCTTGGGCGTAGGAGGTTCACCCCTCCACTTT